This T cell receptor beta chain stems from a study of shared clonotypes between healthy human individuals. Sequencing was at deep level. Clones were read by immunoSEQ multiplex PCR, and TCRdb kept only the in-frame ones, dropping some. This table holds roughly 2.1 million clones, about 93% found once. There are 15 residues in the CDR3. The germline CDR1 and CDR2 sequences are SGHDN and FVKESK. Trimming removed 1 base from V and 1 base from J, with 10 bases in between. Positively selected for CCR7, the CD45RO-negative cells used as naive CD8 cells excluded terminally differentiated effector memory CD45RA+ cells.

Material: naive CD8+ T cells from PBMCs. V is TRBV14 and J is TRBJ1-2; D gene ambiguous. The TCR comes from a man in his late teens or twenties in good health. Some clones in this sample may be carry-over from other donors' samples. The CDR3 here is CASSQVPPDNYGYTF. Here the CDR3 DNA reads TGTGCCAGCAGCCAAGTTCCACCGGATAACTATGGCTACACCTTC.